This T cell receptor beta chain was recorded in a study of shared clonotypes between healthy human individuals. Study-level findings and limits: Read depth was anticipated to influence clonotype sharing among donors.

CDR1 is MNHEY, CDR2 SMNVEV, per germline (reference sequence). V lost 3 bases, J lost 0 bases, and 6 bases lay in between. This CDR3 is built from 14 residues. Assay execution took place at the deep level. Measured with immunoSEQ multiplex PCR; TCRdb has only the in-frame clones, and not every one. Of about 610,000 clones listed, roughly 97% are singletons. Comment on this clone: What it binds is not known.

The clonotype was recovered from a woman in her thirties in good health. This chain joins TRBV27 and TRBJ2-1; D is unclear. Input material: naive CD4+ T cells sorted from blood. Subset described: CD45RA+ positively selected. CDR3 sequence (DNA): TGTGCCAGCAGTTTGTATTTCTCCTACAATGAGCAGTTCTTC. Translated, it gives CASSLYFSYNEQFF.